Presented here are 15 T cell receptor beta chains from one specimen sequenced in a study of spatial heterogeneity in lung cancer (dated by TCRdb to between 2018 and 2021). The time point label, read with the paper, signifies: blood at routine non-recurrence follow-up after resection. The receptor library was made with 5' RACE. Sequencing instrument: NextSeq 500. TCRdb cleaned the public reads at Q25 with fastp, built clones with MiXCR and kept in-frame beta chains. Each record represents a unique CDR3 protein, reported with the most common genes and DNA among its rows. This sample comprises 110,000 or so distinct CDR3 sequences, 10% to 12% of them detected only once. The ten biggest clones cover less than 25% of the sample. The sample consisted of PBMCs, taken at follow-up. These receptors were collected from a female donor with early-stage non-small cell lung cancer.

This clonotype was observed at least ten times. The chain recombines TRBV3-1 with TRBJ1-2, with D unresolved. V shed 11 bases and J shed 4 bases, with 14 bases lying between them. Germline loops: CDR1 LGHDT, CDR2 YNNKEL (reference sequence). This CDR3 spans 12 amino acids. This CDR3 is CAAWAGAYGYTF. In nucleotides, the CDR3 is TGTGCCGCCTGGGCAGGTGCCTATGGCTACACCTTC.

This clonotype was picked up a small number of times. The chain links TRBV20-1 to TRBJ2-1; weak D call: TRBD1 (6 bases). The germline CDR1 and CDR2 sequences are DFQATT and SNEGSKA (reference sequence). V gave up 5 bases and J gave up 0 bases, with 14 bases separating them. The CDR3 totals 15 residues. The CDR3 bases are TGCAGTGCTGTCTACAGGGCTATCTCCTACAATGAGCAGTTCTTC. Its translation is CSAVYRAISYNEQFF.

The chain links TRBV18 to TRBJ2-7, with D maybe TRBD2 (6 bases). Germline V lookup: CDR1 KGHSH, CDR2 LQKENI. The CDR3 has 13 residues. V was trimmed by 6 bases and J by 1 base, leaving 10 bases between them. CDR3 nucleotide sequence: TGTGCCAGCTCCTCGACTAGTTCCTACGAGCAGTACGTC. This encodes CASSSTSSYEQYV.

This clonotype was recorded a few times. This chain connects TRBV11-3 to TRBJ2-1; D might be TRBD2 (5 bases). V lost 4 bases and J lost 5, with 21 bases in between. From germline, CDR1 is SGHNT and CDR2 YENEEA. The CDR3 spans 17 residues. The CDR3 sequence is CASSSGFGPTSNNEQFF. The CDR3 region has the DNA TGTGCCAGCAGCTCGGGGTTCGGGCCTACCTCGAACAATGAGCAGTTCTTC.

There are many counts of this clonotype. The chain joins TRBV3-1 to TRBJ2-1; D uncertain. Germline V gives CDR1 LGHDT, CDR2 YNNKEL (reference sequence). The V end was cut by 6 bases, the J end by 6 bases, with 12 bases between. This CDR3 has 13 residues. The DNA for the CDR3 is TGTGCCAGCAGGGAGTCGGCCCGCAATGAGCAGTTCTTC. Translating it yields CASRESARNEQFF.

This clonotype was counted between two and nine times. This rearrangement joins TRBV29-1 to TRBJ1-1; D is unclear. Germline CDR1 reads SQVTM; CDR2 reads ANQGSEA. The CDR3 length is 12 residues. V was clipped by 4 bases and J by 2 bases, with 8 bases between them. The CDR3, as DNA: TGCAGCGTTGGGCAGGCAAACACTGAAGCTTTCTTT. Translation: CSVGQANTEAFF.

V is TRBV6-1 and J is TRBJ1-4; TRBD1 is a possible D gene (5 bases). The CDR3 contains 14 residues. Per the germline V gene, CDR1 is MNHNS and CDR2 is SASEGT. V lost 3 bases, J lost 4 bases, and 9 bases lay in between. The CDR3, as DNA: TGTGCCAGCAGTGAGACAGCGGTTAATGAAAAACTGTTTTTT. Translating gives CASSETAVNEKLFF.

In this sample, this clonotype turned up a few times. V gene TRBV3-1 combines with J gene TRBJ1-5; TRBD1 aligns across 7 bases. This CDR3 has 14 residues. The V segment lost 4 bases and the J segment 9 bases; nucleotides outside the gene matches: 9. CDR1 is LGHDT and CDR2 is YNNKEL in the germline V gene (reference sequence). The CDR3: CASSLGQTARPQHF. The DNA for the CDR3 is TGTGCCAGCAGCCTGGGACAGACTGCTAGGCCCCAGCATTTT.

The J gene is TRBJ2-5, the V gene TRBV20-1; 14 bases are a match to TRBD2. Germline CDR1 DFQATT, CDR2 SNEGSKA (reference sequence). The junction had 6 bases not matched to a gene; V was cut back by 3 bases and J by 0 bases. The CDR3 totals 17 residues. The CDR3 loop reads CSASGTSGSVYQETQYF. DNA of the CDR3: TGCAGTGCTAGTGGGACTAGCGGGAGTGTGTACCAAGAGACCCAGTACTTC.

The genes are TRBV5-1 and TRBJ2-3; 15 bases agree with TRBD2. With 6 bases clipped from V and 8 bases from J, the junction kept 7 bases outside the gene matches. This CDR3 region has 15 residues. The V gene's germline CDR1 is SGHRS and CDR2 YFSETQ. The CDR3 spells CASNGLAGGSSTQYF. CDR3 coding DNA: TGCGCCAGCAACGGACTAGCGGGAGGGAGCAGTACGCAGTATTTT.

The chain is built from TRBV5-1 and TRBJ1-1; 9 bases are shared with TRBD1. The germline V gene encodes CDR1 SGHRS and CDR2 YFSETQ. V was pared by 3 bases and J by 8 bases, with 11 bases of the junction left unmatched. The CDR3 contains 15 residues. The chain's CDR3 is CASSSSGQGETEAFF. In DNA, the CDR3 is TGCGCCAGCAGCTCTTCGGGACAGGGAGAAACAGAAGCTTTCTTT.

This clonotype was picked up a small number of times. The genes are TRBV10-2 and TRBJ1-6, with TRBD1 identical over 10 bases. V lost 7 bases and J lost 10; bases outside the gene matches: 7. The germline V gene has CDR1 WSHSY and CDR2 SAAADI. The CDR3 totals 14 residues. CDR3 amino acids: CASTSTGGGSPLHF. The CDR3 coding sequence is TGCGCCAGCACCTCGACAGGGGGCGGATCACCCCTCCACTTT.

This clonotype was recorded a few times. CDR3 protein: CASSLRTGGTGLIGYTF. The CDR3 nucleotides read TGTGCCAGCAGTCTCCGGACAGGGGGCACGGGGTTGATTGGCTACACCTTC. The chain links TRBV28 to TRBJ1-2; 11 positions agree with TRBD1. Germline CDR1 and CDR2: MDHEN and SYDVKM. The V segment lost 5 bases and the J segment 7 bases; nucleotides outside the gene matches: 15. The CDR3 is 17 residues long.

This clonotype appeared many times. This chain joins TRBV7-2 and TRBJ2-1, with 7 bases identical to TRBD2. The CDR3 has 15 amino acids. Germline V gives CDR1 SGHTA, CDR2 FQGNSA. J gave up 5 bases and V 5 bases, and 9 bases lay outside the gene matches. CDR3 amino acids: CASSPQPGLNNEQFF. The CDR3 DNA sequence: TGTGCCAGCAGCCCGCAACCGGGACTAAACAATGAGCAGTTCTTC.

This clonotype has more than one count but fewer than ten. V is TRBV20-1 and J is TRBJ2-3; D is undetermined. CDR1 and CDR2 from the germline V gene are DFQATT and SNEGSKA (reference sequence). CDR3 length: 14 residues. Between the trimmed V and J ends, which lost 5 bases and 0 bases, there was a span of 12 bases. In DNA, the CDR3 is TGCAGTGCTTCGAAACAGACTAGCACAGATACGCAGTATTTT. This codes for CSASKQTSTDTQYF.